The clone carrying this T cell receptor (beta chain) was observed a handful of times. Its antigen is as yet unknown. Two oligonucleotides, mixed equimolar, formed the beta constant-region primer covering TRBC1 and TRBC2. An oligonucleotide with the SP2 primer and a 12-nucleotide UMI was ligated to the cDNA 3' end. The ligated cDNA underwent four PCR rounds using SP2 and nested alpha and beta constant-region primers. From the UMI-ligation and nested PCR reads, TCRdb called clonotypes with MiXCR, one entry per CDR3 protein. Here the sample spans approximately 82,000 distinct CDR3 sequences, more than 6.5% being singletons. This CDR3 is 12 amino acids long. Trimming cost V 3 bases and J 4 bases, with 6 bases left between them. This record comes from a study of naive and memory T cell subsets. General study results and limits: Over 85% of naive TCR sequences appeared only once, unlike memory subsets. TCR abundance followed a power law differing between naive and memory subsets.

The rearrangement links TRBV12-3 or TRBV12-4 to TRBJ1-2, with D unresolved. Sequencing used central memory CD4+ T cells from blood. This TCR was recovered from a human donor in good health. The CDR3 bases are TGTGCCAGCAGTTTGGACCCCTATGGCTACACCTTC. It is translated as CASSLDPYGYTF.